This T cell receptor beta chain was recovered during a study of T cells after yellow fever vaccination. Study outcomes and limitations: Primary-vaccination clones mostly resurfaced post-booster (approximately 96% CD4, roughly 90% CD8).

This clonotype was detected many times. Its antigen is unknown. With V trimmed by 2 bases and J by 5 bases, 5 bases remained unmatched. Looked up from germline, CDR1 is SGHNT and CDR2 is YYREEE (reference sequence). The CDR3 length is 16 residues. Synthesis of TCR cDNA relied on 5'RACE template switching, which attached a universal primer site and UMIs. In TCRdb, the 5' RACE reads were re-called with MiXCR into one record per CDR3 protein. This table has under 250,000 distinct CDR3 sequences, less than 9% appearing once. The sequence derives from a man younger than 45 who received the YFV17D yellow fever vaccine. Sequencing used CD4+ T cells sorted from PBMCs, obtained 15 days after the yellow fever booster vaccination. This chain links TRBV5-4 with TRBJ2-2; 11 bases are a match to TRBD2. The CDR3 here is CASSFLAGGPTGELFF. In DNA, the CDR3 is TGTGCCAGCAGCTTCTTAGCGGGAGGGCCTACCGGGGAGCTGTTTTTT.